This note documents a single TCR beta chain sequence. Its antigen is currently unknown. The sample comes from a study of T cells in Graves' hyperthyroidism and ophthalmopathy. General study points: Blood samples included most of the expanded thyroid clonotypes exceeding 0.001. Ophthalmopathy, as predicted by the model, came a median 6.5 months after the prediction.

No ophthalmopathy progression within 18 months constituted stable Graves' hyperthyroidism. Extraction of PBMCs used roughly 9.6 ml of fresh peripheral blood. TCR beta CDR3 region amplification was performed from RNA transcripts. The primer set for the first-round RT-PCR of the TCR CDR3 was HTBI. One entry per CDR3 protein results from TCRdb running MiXCR on the multiplex PCR reads. Among about 840,000 distinct CDR3 sequences, about two fifths were seen once, and the ten largest hold 8% to 9%. Germline V lookup: CDR1 MGHDK, CDR2 SYGVNS. The CDR3 spans 13 residues. The V end lost 6 bases, the J end lost 5 bases, and 13 bases lay between the germline ends.

This sequence was found in a man aged 18 to 29 with Graves' hyperthyroidism. Sample: blood. V and J are TRBV25-1 and TRBJ2-5; tentative D call: TRBD1 (6 bases). The CDR3 spells CASSRGFEETQYF. CDR3 in DNA: TGTGCCAGCAGCAGGGGCTTTGAGGAGACCCAGTACTTC.